A selection of T cell receptor beta chains follows, all from one sample in a study of human T cells and chemical hapten exposure. TCRdb ran MiXCR on the RACE reads and lists one entry per CDR3 protein. The data show about 59,000 distinct CDR3 sequences, 11% seen once. The sample consisted of whole blood, taken in connection with sensitization to the hapten diphenylcyclopropenone (DPC). The receptors come from a middle-aged woman with alopecia areata. Some clones in this sample may be carry-over from other donors' samples. CDR3s include the opening cysteine and the closing phenylalanine or tryptophan. Fields, in order: V gene, clone size, D gene, J gene, CDR3 DNA, CDR3 protein. The D gene is left open where the match is weak. Clone size appears in some rows only: once, few, many, or a class for an expanded clone.

TRBV12-3/TRBV12-4	many	TRBD2	TRBJ2-1	TGTGCCAGCAGTTTAAGTCTAGCGGGGGCCTTCAATGAGCAGTTCTTC	CASSLSLAGAFNEQFF
TRBV4-1	few	NA	TRBJ1-6	TGCGCCAGCAGCCAGAAAGAAGGGGGGGATAATTCACCCCTCCACTTT	CASSQKEGGDNSPLHF
TRBV5-1	NA	NA	TRBJ2-7	TGCGCCAGCATCCCTAACCGGGGGACCTACGAGCAGTACTTC	CASIPNRGTYEQYF
TRBV18	many	NA	TRBJ1-1	TGTGCCAGCTCTCAACCAATCATGAACACTGAAGCTTTCTTT	CASSQPIMNTEAFF
TRBV6-8	few	TRBD2	TRBJ2-3	TGTGCCAGCAGTTACTCGAGCCAACCGACTAGCAGTAACACAGATACGCAGTATTTT	CASSYSSQPTSSNTDTQYF
TRBV29-1	many	TRBD2	TRBJ2-4	TGCAGCGTCGGGTCTAGCGGCCGGGGGGACGGCAAAAACATTCAGTACTTC	CSVGSSGRGDGKNIQYF
TRBV9	many	NA	TRBJ1-2	TGTGCCAGCAGACACAGAATCTCGGCCCCTAACTATGGCTACACCTTC	CASRHRISAPNYGYTF
TRBV29-1	NA	NA	TRBJ1-1	TGCAGCGTGATGAGAGGGAACACTGAAGCTTTCTTT	CSVMRGNTEAFF
TRBV7-9	many	NA	TRBJ2-7	TGTGCCAGCAGCTCCCCAAATGGGGGAGAATCCGAGCAGTACTTC	CASSSPNGGESEQYF
TRBV11-2	few	NA	TRBJ2-7	TGTGCCAGCAGCTTAGAGGGTTCTTGGAACTACGAGCAGTACTTC	CASSLEGSWNYEQYF
TRBV9	NA	NA	TRBJ2-7	TGTGCCAGCAGCGTCAGGCAGGGGTACGAGCAGTACTTC	CASSVRQGYEQYF
TRBV29-1	few	NA	TRBJ1-2	TGCAGCGTTGAGTGGGACGCGCGGGGCTACACCTTC	CSVEWDARGYTF
TRBV12-3/TRBV12-4	NA	NA	TRBJ1-1	TGTGCCAGCACCCCGGCGGCGAACACTGAAGCTTTCTTT	CASTPAANTEAFF
TRBV7-9	many	NA	TRBJ1-5	TGTGCCAGCAGCTTAGCTGGCCCCGGCAATCAGCCCCAGCATTTT	CASSLAGPGNQPQHF
TRBV27	NA	NA	TRBJ2-1	TGTGCCCGCCTGGTTTTCTGCCTAGCTGCCCCGACCTCCTACAATGAGCAGTTCTTC	CARLVFCLAAPTSYNEQFF
TRBV4-1	NA	TRBD1	TRBJ2-1	TGCGCCAGCAGCCAAGGGACAGGGGGCCGGGGCGAGCAGTTCTTC	CASSQGTGGRGEQFF
TRBV9	few	NA	TRBJ2-4	TGTGCCAGCAGCGTGGGGGGCAGGGAGGTTGACATTCAGTACTTC	CASSVGGREVDIQYF
TRBV28	NA	NA	TRBJ1-3	TGTGCCACCCAAGGGGGGGTGGGAAACACCATAAATTTT	CATQGGVGNTINF
TRBV30	NA	TRBD1	TRBJ1-2	TGTGCCTGGAGTGCCCTCGGACAGGGGGGGAATCGAGGCTACACCTTC	CAWSALGQGGNRGYTF
TRBV5-1	many	TRBD1	TRBJ1-2	TGCGCCAGCAGCCCTGGGGGGACAGACTATGGCTACACCTTC	CASSPGGTDYGYTF
TRBV7-2	few	TRBD1	TRBJ2-7	TGTGCCAGCAGCAATGAACAGGGGTACGAGCAGTACTTC	CASSNEQGYEQYF
TRBV5-5	NA	NA	TRBJ1-4	TGTGCCAGCAGCTTTCCAGGGGCTAATGAAAAACTGTTTTTT	CASSFPGANEKLFF
TRBV27	many	TRBD2	TRBJ2-3	TGTGCCAGCAGTTTAAATCCGGCTAGCGGGGGGGATGGGGCAGATACGCAGTATTTT	CASSLNPASGGDGADTQYF
TRBV12-3/TRBV12-4	few	TRBD2	TRBJ2-1	TGTGCCAGCAGGGTGACTAGCGGGGGGGCCTACAATGAGCAGTTCTTC	CASRVTSGGAYNEQFF
TRBV11-1	many	NA	TRBJ2-4	TGTGCCAGCAGCCCCCGACCCCATGGAGTGGGGTACTTC	CASSPRPHGVGYF
TRBV12-3/TRBV12-4	few	NA	TRBJ1-1	TGTGCCAGCACCCTATTAGGGGTTTCCGAAGCTTTCTTT	CASTLLGVSEAFF
TRBV3-1	many	TRBD2	TRBJ2-5	TGTGCCAGCAGCCATCTAGCGGGGCAAGAGACCCAGTACTTC	CASSHLAGQETQYF
TRBV29-1	many	NA	TRBJ2-3	TGCAGCGTTGGGGGGACACCTAGCACAGATACGCAGTATTTT	CSVGGTPSTDTQYF
TRBV11-2	NA	NA	TRBJ1-1	TGTGCCAGCAGCCGCTTTAAGGACGGACCGCTTGAAGCTTTCTTT	CASSRFKDGPLEAFF
TRBV28	many	TRBD1	TRBJ1-1	TGTGCCAGCAGTCGAGCGCCAGGGGGGTACACTGAAGCTTTCTTT	CASSRAPGGYTEAFF
TRBV11-2	few	NA	TRBJ2-7	TGTGCCAGCAGCTTACCCGGCTCCTACGAGCAGTACTTC	CASSLPGSYEQYF
TRBV10-2	many	NA	TRBJ1-3	TGCGCCAGCAGGGGGTCCTCTGGAAACACCATATATTTT	CASRGSSGNTIYF
TRBV20-1	few	TRBD2	TRBJ2-1	TGCAGTGCTGGGTTCCCTACTAGCGGGAGGGCCGATGAGCAGTTCTTC	CSAGFPTSGRADEQFF
TRBV29-1	NA	NA	TRBJ1-2	TGCAGCGTTGAAGGGCAGTCATCAGCGGGTGGCTACACCTTC	CSVEGQSSAGGYTF
TRBV6-2/TRBV6-3	NA	NA	TRBJ2-7	TGTGCCAGCAGTCACAAGGACCCAAGCTACGAGCAGTACTTC	CASSHKDPSYEQYF
TRBV12-2	many	NA	TRBJ2-7	TGTGCAATCCTGGGCTTGGGGTCCTACGAGCAGTACTTC	CAILGLGSYEQYF
TRBV11-2	many	NA	TRBJ2-7	TGTGCCAGCAGCCCGGGGGTGCCGATCTACGAGCAGTACTTC	CASSPGVPIYEQYF
TRBV7-2	NA	NA	TRBJ1-1	TGTGCCAGCAGTCGACAGATGAACACTGAAGCTTTCTTT	CASSRQMNTEAFF
TRBV7-9	few	TRBD1	TRBJ2-7	TGTGCCAGCAGCTTACGGGACAGCTACGAGCAGTACTTC	CASSLRDSYEQYF
TRBV3-1	many	TRBD2	TRBJ2-2	TGTGCCAGCAGCCGCCCAGCGGGGACCGGGGAGCTGTTTTTT	CASSRPAGTGELFF
TRBV20-1	many	NA	TRBJ2-3	TGCAGTGCTCAAAACCCCCGACACCAAGATACGCAGTATTTT	CSAQNPRHQDTQYF
TRBV10-3	NA	NA	TRBJ2-7	TGTGCCATCAGTGGGCTAGCAGACGAGCAGTACTTC	CAISGLADEQYF
TRBV4-3	few	NA	TRBJ2-3	TGCGCCAGCAGCCAAATCCGGGACAGCACAGATACGCAGTATTTT	CASSQIRDSTDTQYF
TRBV6-2/TRBV6-3	many	NA	TRBJ2-3	TGTGCCAGCAGTTCCGCGACAGGCCTCACAGATACGCAGTATTTT	CASSSATGLTDTQYF
TRBV7-2	many	TRBD2	TRBJ2-3	TGTGCCAGCAGCACGGGACTAGCGGGAAGAACAGATACGCAGTATTTT	CASSTGLAGRTDTQYF
TRBV20-1	NA	TRBD1	TRBJ1-1	TGCAGTGCTAGCCAACCGCGGACAGGGGCGACTGAAGCTTTCTTT	CSASQPRTGATEAFF
TRBV12-3/TRBV12-4	many	NA	TRBJ2-5	TGTGCCAGCAGCCGCCGGGACGGCGAGACCCAGTACTTC	CASSRRDGETQYF
TRBV27	few	TRBD2	TRBJ2-7	TGTGCCAGCAGCCGGCTGGGACTAGCGGGGGGTCGTAACACCTACGAGCAGTACTTC	CASSRLGLAGGRNTYEQYF
TRBV20-1	many	NA	TRBJ2-1	TGCAGTGCTAGAGACACCTCCGGGAGAGCCCCCTACAATGAGCAGTTCTTC	CSARDTSGRAPYNEQFF
TRBV29-1	NA	TRBD2	TRBJ2-3	TGCAGCGTCCCTGAGGTAGCGGGCGCAGATACGCAGTATTTT	CSVPEVAGADTQYF
TRBV20-1	once	TRBD1	TRBJ2-3	TGCAGTGCTGGAGACAGGGGGCGATCCAGCACAGATACGCAGTATTTT	CSAGDRGRSSTDTQYF
TRBV7-2	NA	TRBD2	TRBJ2-2	TGTGCCAGCAGCTTAGGGACTAGCGGGGGACTAACCGGGGAGCTGTTTTTT	CASSLGTSGGLTGELFF
TRBV6-2/TRBV6-3	few	NA	TRBJ2-5	TGTGCCACTAAAAACCCAATCGGCTCCGGGAAGCAAGAGACCCAGTACTTC	CATKNPIGSGKQETQYF